The clone carrying this T cell receptor beta chain showed up many times. No antigen is known for it. This record belongs to a study of regulatory T cells in long-lasting Graves disease. Sequencing libraries for TCR beta were prepared with iRepertoire HTBI primers and Arm-PCR of CDR3 regions. TCRdb reprocessed the multiplex PCR reads via MiXCR and lists one record per CDR3 protein. The data show 200,000 to 250,000 distinct CDR3 sequences, approximately 18% seen once. Broader study findings: It was peripheral blood alone, not thyroid tissue, that was studied.

The sample's time point: newly diagnosed GD, antithyroid drugs for less than 3 months. Following extraction of RNA from PBMCs, that RNA was used to make the TCR library. The CDR3 covers 14 residues. Germline V lookup: CDR1 DFQATT, CDR2 SNEGSKA (reference sequence). V was pared by 5 bases and J by 6 bases, with 20 bases between. These data are also associated with another study on T cells in Graves' hyperthyroidism and ophthalmopathy.

The V call is TRBV20-1, the J call TRBJ2-7; tentatively, D is TRBD2 (5 bases). The source material was peripheral blood mononuclear cells (PBMCs), sampled at new diagnosis, from a patient treated with antithyroid drugs. This sequence was found in a woman aged 25 to 39 with Graves disease. CDR3 in amino acids: CSALASYSWGEQYF. The CDR3 nucleotides read TGCAGTGCTCTCGCTAGCTACAGCTGGGGCGAGCAGTACTTC.